Listed below are T cell receptor beta chains from one sample, sequenced in a study of T cell responses to AZD1222 COVID-19 vaccine. TCRdb keeps only in-frame clones here, not all; method: immunoSEQ multiplex PCR. The sample consists of about 160,000 clones, roughly nine tenths of them appearing once. The material sequenced was peripheral blood, taken on day 0 of MenACWY control vaccination. The receptors were sampled from an adult in good health. The CDR3 runs from the conserved cysteine through the conserved F or W.

cdr3_aa: CAWSVSLGGRGGYTF
v_call: TRBV30

cdr3_aa: CASSISGGQGHEQFF
v_call: TRBV19

cdr3_aa: CAWTQGPSGNTIYF
v_call: TRBV30

cdr3_aa: CASSLIGYGDTEAFF
v_call: TRBV11-2

cdr3_aa: CASNTPGVREQYF
v_call: TRBV7-9

cdr3_aa: CASSQGFQPQHF
v_call: TRBV27

cdr3_aa: CASSTSTMNTEAFF
v_call: TRBV5-1

cdr3_aa: CASSSTDRPNQPQHF
v_call: TRBV9

cdr3_aa: CASSTQGARGTGELFF
v_call: TRBV19

cdr3_aa: CASSLSIRYGYTF
v_call: TRBV27

cdr3_aa: CATSYEGRWTGELFF
v_call: TRBV15

cdr3_aa: CASSRQGNSYNEQFF
v_call: TRBV6-5

cdr3_aa: CATSGSDRGYEQYF
v_call: TRBV24-1

cdr3_aa: CASTDDRVHGYTF
v_call: TRBV27

cdr3_aa: CASSPGTSGAQETQYF
v_call: TRBV19

cdr3_aa: CASTRPGADFTNQPQHF
v_call: TRBV19

cdr3_aa: CASSPWAGQSSYEQYF
v_call: TRBV7-9

cdr3_aa: CATAGRGYTEAFF
v_call: TRBV2

cdr3_aa: CASSESEGNGLYF
v_call: TRBV10-2

cdr3_aa: CASSFGGLDQPQHF
v_call: TRBV7-9

cdr3_aa: CASSAGQGNNSPLHF
v_call: TRBV19

cdr3_aa: CASSRDSNYGYTF
v_call: TRBV5-1

cdr3_aa: CASSQGIFLQKTF
v_call: TRBV4-2

cdr3_aa: CASRGQGVNTEAFF
v_call: TRBV7-3

cdr3_aa: CASSRQASVLYGYTF
v_call: TRBV7-9

cdr3_aa: CASSPIELAKNIQYF
v_call: TRBV27

cdr3_aa: CASSQEESSGREQFF
v_call: TRBV4-1

cdr3_aa: CASSYGAGSYNEQFF
v_call: TRBV6-5

cdr3_aa: CASRYSGLRVGGYTF
v_call: TRBV19

cdr3_aa: CSVEQGASEAFF
v_call: TRBV29-1

cdr3_aa: CASRGGGSLQGGYTF
v_call: TRBV7-8

cdr3_aa: CASSLGTSGIYEQYF
v_call: TRBV7-3

cdr3_aa: CASSLYSRERQFF
v_call: TRBV7-3

cdr3_aa: CATSDFGGQGYYNEQFF
v_call: TRBV24-1

cdr3_aa: CASSFGTSGIEQFF
v_call: TRBV5-1

cdr3_aa: CASSPSGASNEKLFF
v_call: TRBV18

cdr3_aa: CASSRQGRAVEQYF
v_call: TRBV6-5

cdr3_aa: CSVEDSGSSGYEQYF
v_call: TRBV29-1

cdr3_aa: CASSIGGGETDTQYF
v_call: TRBV19

cdr3_aa: CASSQEVLAGVWEQYF
v_call: TRBV4-3

cdr3_aa: CASVSRQGYSYTF
v_call: TRBV10-2

cdr3_aa: CASSYSRGTGELFF
v_call: TRBV6-5

cdr3_aa: CSVETSGSGEQFF
v_call: TRBV29-1

cdr3_aa: CASSSMTGNTEAFF
v_call: TRBV5-1

cdr3_aa: CASTGAGGQNQPQHF
v_call: TRBV19

cdr3_aa: CASSPLGTGNEKLFF
v_call: TRBV18

cdr3_aa: CASRNRVGNTGELFF
v_call: TRBV2

cdr3_aa: CASSSDSTGQYGYTF
v_call: TRBV5-1

cdr3_aa: CASSDGTGELFF
v_call: TRBV6-4

cdr3_aa: CASSSGTATDTQYF
v_call: TRBV5-1

cdr3_aa: CASSLGPSSYNEQFF
v_call: TRBV18

cdr3_aa: CSVRGVNYEQYF
v_call: TRBV29-1

cdr3_aa: CASSISRQTYGYTF
v_call: TRBV19

cdr3_aa: CASSRLGVGTYEQYF
v_call: TRBV7-2

cdr3_aa: CAWSPLSDSPLHF
v_call: TRBV30